This note documents a single T cell receptor (beta chain) sequence. The data were obtained in a study of Ad26.COV2.S vaccination and SARS-CoV-2 variants. In germline, CDR1 is KGHSH, CDR2 LQKENI. Trimming removed 2 bases from V and 6 bases from J; junction bases left unmatched: 6. This CDR3 spans 14 amino acids. Treatment reported: some 20 received Ad26.COV2.S at low or high dose, single or two shots; a few received placebo; per-sample allocation not given. Sample collection was performed on day 63 after the first vaccine or placebo injection. Clones were sequenced by immunoSEQ multiplex PCR, and TCRdb holds only the in-frame ones, with some missing. This sample has 300,000 to 350,000 clones, with approximately 86% found just once.

The sample in question was peripheral blood, obtained in a trial of Ad26.COV2.S vaccine versus placebo. This sequence joins TRBV18 and TRBJ2-7, with TRBD1 matching 8 bases. The receptor was isolated from a person aged 18-65 years who received the Ad26.COV2.S COVID-19 vaccine or a placebo. CDR3 in amino acids: CASSPGQGRGEQYF. CDR3 bases: TGTGCCAGCTCACCAGGACAGGGTAGGGGCGAGCAGTACTTC. Complete variable domain (other parts from reference TRBV18 and TRBJ2-7): NAGVMQNPRHLVRRRGQEARLRCSPMKGHSHVYWYRQLPEEGLKFMVYLQKENIIDESGMPKERFSAEFPKEGPSILRIQQVVRGDSAAYFCASSPGQGRGEQYFGPGTRLTVT.